Here is one T cell receptor (beta chain) with its context. The CDR3 sequence is 14 residues long. CDR1 and CDR2 (germline): SGHTA, FQGNSA. The trim removed 5 bases at V and 3 bases at J, leaving 7 bases unmatched. This sample is part of a study of shared clonotypes between healthy human individuals. Sequenced by immunoSEQ multiplex PCR; TCRdb stores in-frame clones only, minus some. The sample carries over 75,000 clones, 68% recorded once. Sequencing was done on a sample of memory CD8+ T cells sorted from blood. Subset denoted: CD45RO+ cells pooled with CCR7-negative TemRA cells. The rearrangement links TRBV7-2 to TRBJ2-7, with 7 bases identical to TRBD2. This TCR came from a man aged 30 to 45 in good health. CDR3 amino acids: CASSRGTNDYEQYF. DNA of the CDR3: TGTGCCAGCAGCCGCGGGACTAACGACTACGAGCAGTACTTC.